This T cell receptor (beta chain) was profiled in a study of PD-1 blockade in classical Hodgkin lymphoma. Overall study results and limits: Prior therapy or disease activity may underlie the repertoire differences, whose causes remain undefined. Significantly greater TCR diversity emerged by C4D1 in CD4+ cells but not CD8+ cells. Exclusion removed patients who began nivolumab under 1 year after ASCT.

Germline loops: CDR1 MNHNY, CDR2 SVGAGI (reference sequence). CDR3 length: 15 residues. V was shortened by 1 base and J by 4 bases, with 11 bases between the two germline ends. The time point was: cycle 4 day 1 (C4D1), after 6 weeks of nivolumab. Brentuximab vedotin exposure varied, and every patient relapsed after autologous stem cell transplantation. Assay used: immunoSEQ multiplex PCR; TCRdb lists only in-frame clones, some missing. The sample records approximately 45,000 clones, 60% to 70% being singletons. This clone was detected a few times. As yet, its antigen is unknown. This clonotype was sampled from a human donor with classical Hodgkin lymphoma. The V gene is TRBV6-6, the J gene TRBJ1-3; D uncertain. The material was peripheral blood mononuclear cells (PBMCs), obtained before the fourth cycle of nivolumab. The CDR3 coding sequence is TGTGCCAGCAGTTACTTGTTCGGTTCGGGAAACACCATATATTTT. Its translation is CASSYLFGSGNTIYF.